A single sample gave rise to the 4 T cell receptor beta chains below, sequenced in a study of shared T cell receptors in the human thymus. Sequencing used immunoSEQ multiplex PCR; TCRdb keeps in-frame clones, though not all of them. The table shows some 700,000 clones, with 70% to 90% occurring only once. The sample was also reused in another study, on human thymus T cells.

Sequenced: thymocytes. The receptors come from a girl under two years old with a congenital heart defect.

This clone came up once. V and J are TRBV27 and TRBJ1-5; a weak D match, TRBD1 (6 bases). From germline, CDR1 is MNHEY and CDR2 SMNVEV (reference sequence). CDR3 length: 14 residues. The V gene lost 6 bases and the J gene lost 4 bases, with 13 bases spanning the gap. The DNA of the CDR3 is TGTGCCAGCAGCCCTACAGGGATTAATCAGCCCCAGCATTTT. It is translated as CASSPTGINQPQHF.

This clone was seen only once. The gene calls are TRBV5-1 and TRBJ2-5, with 7 bases fitting TRBD1. The germline gives CDR1 SGHRS, CDR2 YFSETQ. Germline trimming cut 4 bases from V and 9 bases from J; bases unmatched to any gene: 18. The CDR3 consists of 16 residues. The CDR3 spells CASSATPPDRVLSQYF. DNA of the CDR3: TGCGCCAGCAGCGCTACCCCCCCTGACAGGGTCTTGTCCCAGTACTTC.

In its sample, this clone was seen a few times. This rearrangement joins TRBV28 to TRBJ2-3; maybe TRBD2 (6 bases). This CDR3 comprises 16 residues. V lost 6 bases and J 0 bases, leaving 16 bases between the germline ends. CDR1 and CDR2 (germline): MDHEN, SYDVKM. CDR3 nucleotides: TGTGCCAGCAGCCCTACTAGCTCCTCGAGCACAGATACGCAGTATTTT. Translation: CASSPTSSSSTDTQYF.

This clone was picked up one time. The V gene is TRBV5-1, the J gene TRBJ1-4; D uncertain. V lost 3 bases and J lost 6, with 15 bases in between. Germline V gene sequence: CDR1 SGHRS, CDR2 YFSETQ. The CDR3 contains 15 residues. The chain's CDR3 is CASSWETPTDEKLFF. As DNA, the CDR3 is TGCGCCAGCAGCTGGGAGACCCCAACAGATGAAAAACTGTTTTTT.